These T cell receptor beta chains were read from a single sample in a study of T cells after yellow fever vaccination. MiXCR was run by TCRdb on the 5' RACE reads, yielding one entry per CDR3 protein. Among about 360,000 distinct CDR3 sequences listed, 6.2% were seen once. This specimen was PBMCs, taken 5 days after the yellow fever booster vaccination. These receptors originate from a man aged 25 to 40 who received the YFV17D yellow fever vaccine. The CDR3 runs from the conserved cysteine through the conserved F or W. A D gene is named only where the DNA matches it firmly. Some rows mark clone size as missing; the rest say once, few, many or name a class of expanded clone.

cdr3_nt: TGTGCCAGCAGTCCCCTTTTTGAAGAGGAGCAGTACTTC
cdr3_aa: CASSPLFEEEQYF
clone_size: NA
j_call: TRBJ2-7
d_call: NA
v_call: TRBV27
cdr3_length: 13

cdr3_nt: TGCAGCGTTGAAGATACTAGCGGGGATTACGAGCAGTACTTC
cdr3_aa: CSVEDTSGDYEQYF
clone_size: many
j_call: TRBJ2-7
d_call: TRBD2
v_call: TRBV29-1
cdr3_length: 14

cdr3_nt: TGCGCCAGCAGCCGACGGGGACAGGGGTCCTACAATGAGCAGTTCTTC
cdr3_aa: CASSRRGQGSYNEQFF
clone_size: many
j_call: TRBJ2-1
d_call: TRBD1
v_call: TRBV5-1
cdr3_length: 16

cdr3_nt: TGTGCCTGGGCCCGGGCAGACACCTACGAGCAGTACTTC
cdr3_aa: CAWARADTYEQYF
clone_size: few
j_call: TRBJ2-7
d_call: NA
v_call: TRBV30
cdr3_length: 13

cdr3_nt: TGTGCCAGGGGGGGGGACGGGAATGAGCAGTTCTTC
cdr3_aa: CARGGDGNEQFF
clone_size: NA
j_call: TRBJ2-1
d_call: TRBD2
v_call: TRBV2
cdr3_length: 12

cdr3_nt: TGTGCCAGCACTCCCCCGAGGGGTCCGCAGTACTTC
cdr3_aa: CASTPPRGPQYF
clone_size: NA
j_call: TRBJ2-7
d_call: NA
v_call: TRBV28
cdr3_length: 12

cdr3_nt: TGTGCCAGCAGTTTTACAGGGGTGGCCACTGAAGCTTTCTTT
cdr3_aa: CASSFTGVATEAFF
clone_size: many
j_call: TRBJ1-1
d_call: TRBD1
v_call: TRBV27
cdr3_length: 14

cdr3_nt: TGTGCCAGCAGCTCCGCCGGACAGGGTCAAAGCGAGCAGTACTTC
cdr3_aa: CASSSAGQGQSEQYF
clone_size: many
j_call: TRBJ2-7
d_call: TRBD1
v_call: TRBV7-3
cdr3_length: 15

cdr3_nt: TGTGCCAGCAGCTCTAATCGGGGAGAGACCCAGTACTTC
cdr3_aa: CASSSNRGETQYF
clone_size: few
j_call: TRBJ2-5
d_call: NA
v_call: TRBV27
cdr3_length: 13

cdr3_nt: TGTGCCAGCAGCTACGGACAGGGGCCATACAATGAGCAGTTCTTC
cdr3_aa: CASSYGQGPYNEQFF
clone_size: NA
j_call: TRBJ2-1
d_call: TRBD1
v_call: TRBV5-4
cdr3_length: 15

cdr3_nt: TGCAGTGCTCTTCGGCAGATTAATGAAAAACTGTTTTTT
cdr3_aa: CSALRQINEKLFF
clone_size: few
j_call: TRBJ1-4
d_call: NA
v_call: TRBV20-1
cdr3_length: 13

cdr3_nt: TGTGCCAGCTCACCACAGGGACCGGAGACCCAGTACTTC
cdr3_aa: CASSPQGPETQYF
clone_size: few
j_call: TRBJ2-5
d_call: NA
v_call: TRBV18
cdr3_length: 13

cdr3_nt: TGTGCCATCAGCCCTGGGGTCCTCAGCGGGGAGCTGTTTTTT
cdr3_aa: CAISPGVLSGELFF
clone_size: NA
j_call: TRBJ2-2
d_call: NA
v_call: TRBV4-2
cdr3_length: 14

cdr3_nt: TGTGCCAGCAGCAGTACTAGCGGGAACACCGGGGAGCTGTTTTTT
cdr3_aa: CASSSTSGNTGELFF
clone_size: many
j_call: TRBJ2-2
d_call: TRBD2
v_call: TRBV7-7
cdr3_length: 15

cdr3_nt: TGCAGCGTTGAAGGGGAGGCGCCGGGACAACGCACAGATACGCAGTATTTT
cdr3_aa: CSVEGEAPGQRTDTQYF
clone_size: few
j_call: TRBJ2-3
d_call: NA
v_call: TRBV29-1
cdr3_length: 17

cdr3_nt: TGTGCCAGCAGCTCCCGAGAGTTC
cdr3_aa: CASSSREF
clone_size: few
j_call: TRBJ2-5
d_call: NA
v_call: TRBV7-8
cdr3_length: 8

cdr3_nt: TGCAGCGTTGATGGTGGGGGGACTAGCAGCCCATTTAGTGAGCAGTACTTC
cdr3_aa: CSVDGGGTSSPFSEQYF
clone_size: many
j_call: TRBJ2-7
d_call: TRBD2
v_call: TRBV29-1
cdr3_length: 17

cdr3_nt: TGTGCCAGCAGCTTAACGACAGGAAGAAGCAATACGCAGTATTTT
cdr3_aa: CASSLTTGRSNTQYF
clone_size: many
j_call: TRBJ2-3
d_call: NA
v_call: TRBV11-2
cdr3_length: 15

cdr3_nt: TGTGCCAGCAGTCCAGGGGGGGCGAACCTATATGGCTACACCTTC
cdr3_aa: CASSPGGANLYGYTF
clone_size: few
j_call: TRBJ1-2
d_call: TRBD1
v_call: TRBV27
cdr3_length: 15

cdr3_nt: TGCAGTGCTAGGGGCAGCTTACCCTCCTCCTACAATGAGCAGTTCTTC
cdr3_aa: CSARGSLPSSYNEQFF
clone_size: few
j_call: TRBJ2-1
d_call: NA
v_call: TRBV20-1
cdr3_length: 16

cdr3_nt: TGTGCCAGCAGCTTTAGGACAGGGCGGGGCAATGAGCAGTTCTTC
cdr3_aa: CASSFRTGRGNEQFF
clone_size: many
j_call: TRBJ2-1
d_call: TRBD1
v_call: TRBV7-2
cdr3_length: 15

cdr3_nt: TGTGCCACCACCCAAGATTCGGCGGGAGGAGTATCCTACAATGAGCAGTTCTTC
cdr3_aa: CATTQDSAGGVSYNEQFF
clone_size: NA
j_call: TRBJ2-1
d_call: TRBD2
v_call: TRBV3-1
cdr3_length: 18

cdr3_nt: TGTGCCACCAGCAGAGATAAAAAACAGTCCTGGACTGAAGCTTTCTTT
cdr3_aa: CATSRDKKQSWTEAFF
clone_size: NA
j_call: TRBJ1-1
d_call: NA
v_call: TRBV15
cdr3_length: 16

cdr3_nt: TGTGCCATCAGTGAAGCGGGGCTCTCCGAGCACGGTGAGCAGTTCTTC
cdr3_aa: CAISEAGLSEHGEQFF
clone_size: NA
j_call: TRBJ2-1
d_call: TRBD2
v_call: TRBV10-3
cdr3_length: 16

cdr3_nt: TGTGCCAGCAGTTACTCGAAGGTATGGACCGGGGTGAACACTGAAGCTTTCTTT
cdr3_aa: CASSYSKVWTGVNTEAFF
clone_size: few
j_call: TRBJ1-1
d_call: NA
v_call: TRBV6-5
cdr3_length: 18

cdr3_nt: TGTGCCAGCAGCTTTTCTGGGGTTACTAGTGATGAGCAGTTCTTC
cdr3_aa: CASSFSGVTSDEQFF
clone_size: NA
j_call: TRBJ2-1
d_call: NA
v_call: TRBV5-6
cdr3_length: 15

cdr3_nt: TGTGCCAGCAGCTCCAGGGGTGGCAACACCATATATTTT
cdr3_aa: CASSSRGGNTIYF
clone_size: few
j_call: TRBJ1-3
d_call: NA
v_call: TRBV7-9
cdr3_length: 13

cdr3_nt: TGTGCCAGCAGTCCCTCGATGGGGACAACTAATGAAAAACTGTTTTTT
cdr3_aa: CASSPSMGTTNEKLFF
clone_size: many
j_call: TRBJ1-4
d_call: NA
v_call: TRBV12-3/TRBV12-4
cdr3_length: 16

cdr3_nt: TGCAGTGCTAGACTGGCTAGCCAAGAGACCCAGTACTTC
cdr3_aa: CSARLASQETQYF
clone_size: NA
j_call: TRBJ2-5
d_call: NA
v_call: TRBV20-1
cdr3_length: 13

cdr3_nt: TGTGCCAGCAGTCTCGGGAGACACAATGAGCAGTTCTTC
cdr3_aa: CASSLGRHNEQFF
clone_size: few
j_call: TRBJ2-1
d_call: NA
v_call: TRBV6-2/TRBV6-3
cdr3_length: 13

cdr3_nt: TGTGCCAGCAGTGAAGAAGGACAGGGGCCCTACGAGCAGTACTTC
cdr3_aa: CASSEEGQGPYEQYF
clone_size: few
j_call: TRBJ2-7
d_call: TRBD1
v_call: TRBV6-1
cdr3_length: 15

cdr3_nt: TGTGCTAGCAGCTTTGGGGACGCTCATACGCAGTATTTT
cdr3_aa: CASSFGDAHTQYF
clone_size: many
j_call: TRBJ2-3
d_call: NA
v_call: TRBV7-7
cdr3_length: 13

cdr3_nt: TGTGCCAGCAGCTTCGGGGGGGGCTTAAACACCGAGCAGTTCTTC
cdr3_aa: CASSFGGGLNTEQFF
clone_size: NA
j_call: TRBJ2-1
d_call: TRBD2
v_call: TRBV7-9
cdr3_length: 15

cdr3_nt: TGTGCCAGCAGCAAAAACAGGGGGTCAGACACTGAAGCTTTCTTT
cdr3_aa: CASSKNRGSDTEAFF
clone_size: few
j_call: TRBJ1-1
d_call: TRBD1
v_call: TRBV5-4
cdr3_length: 15

cdr3_nt: TGCGCCAGCAGCTTCTGGTGGGAGACGGAAGACCAAGAGACCCAGTACTTC
cdr3_aa: CASSFWWETEDQETQYF
clone_size: NA
j_call: TRBJ2-5
d_call: NA
v_call: TRBV5-1
cdr3_length: 17

cdr3_nt: TGTGCCAGCAGTTTCATGGCTAAGGGAGATACGCAGTATTTT
cdr3_aa: CASSFMAKGDTQYF
clone_size: many
j_call: TRBJ2-3
d_call: NA
v_call: TRBV12-3/TRBV12-4
cdr3_length: 14

cdr3_nt: TGTGCCAGCAGTCAGAGTAAGAACCTCCAGCCCCAGCATTTT
cdr3_aa: CASSQSKNLQPQHF
clone_size: many
j_call: TRBJ1-5
d_call: NA
v_call: TRBV6-1
cdr3_length: 14

cdr3_nt: TGTGCCAGCAGTGAACAGGACATTCTTGACGAGCAGTACTTC
cdr3_aa: CASSEQDILDEQYF
clone_size: few
j_call: TRBJ2-7
d_call: NA
v_call: TRBV25-1
cdr3_length: 14

cdr3_nt: TGTGCCAGCAGCCAAGCCAGGGGGTCTGAAGCTTTCTTT
cdr3_aa: CASSQARGSEAFF
clone_size: NA
j_call: TRBJ1-1
d_call: TRBD1
v_call: TRBV3-1
cdr3_length: 13

cdr3_nt: TGTGCCAGCAGTCCGGGACAGGGGGCCTCCGGGGAGCTGTTTTTT
cdr3_aa: CASSPGQGASGELFF
clone_size: NA
j_call: TRBJ2-2
d_call: TRBD1
v_call: TRBV6-2/TRBV6-3
cdr3_length: 15

cdr3_nt: TGTGCCAGCAGTTATCGCTTCCAGCGGGAGTACAATGAGCAGTTCTTC
cdr3_aa: CASSYRFQREYNEQFF
clone_size: NA
j_call: TRBJ2-1
d_call: TRBD2
v_call: TRBV6-5
cdr3_length: 16

cdr3_nt: TGCGCCAGCAGCCAAGATTTGGGTAGCGGAAGCTCCTACGAGCAGTACTTC
cdr3_aa: CASSQDLGSGSSYEQYF
clone_size: few
j_call: TRBJ2-7
d_call: NA
v_call: TRBV4-3
cdr3_length: 17

cdr3_nt: TGCGCCAGCAGCCAAGTTCCGGACCCCTATGGCTACACCTTC
cdr3_aa: CASSQVPDPYGYTF
clone_size: many
j_call: TRBJ1-2
d_call: NA
v_call: TRBV4-1
cdr3_length: 14

cdr3_nt: TGCGCCAGCAGCCATAGGGAGTTAGATACGCAGTATTTT
cdr3_aa: CASSHRELDTQYF
clone_size: NA
j_call: TRBJ2-3
d_call: NA
v_call: TRBV4-1
cdr3_length: 13

cdr3_nt: TGTGCCAGCAGCACTCGGACTAGAAGGTCCTACAATGAGCAGTTCTTC
cdr3_aa: CASSTRTRRSYNEQFF
clone_size: few
j_call: TRBJ2-1
d_call: TRBD2
v_call: TRBV7-2
cdr3_length: 16

cdr3_nt: TGTGCCAGCAGTTACTCGACGGGACTAGCCTATGAGCAGTTCTTC
cdr3_aa: CASSYSTGLAYEQFF
clone_size: NA
j_call: TRBJ2-1
d_call: TRBD2
v_call: TRBV6-5
cdr3_length: 15

cdr3_nt: TGTGCCAGCGCCCCGATTAGCGGGAACTCAGATACGCAGTATTTT
cdr3_aa: CASAPISGNSDTQYF
clone_size: NA
j_call: TRBJ2-3
d_call: TRBD2
v_call: TRBV7-9
cdr3_length: 15

cdr3_nt: TGCAGCGTCCCGGGATTTAATGAGCAGTTCTTC
cdr3_aa: CSVPGFNEQFF
clone_size: NA
j_call: TRBJ2-1
d_call: NA
v_call: TRBV29-1
cdr3_length: 11

cdr3_nt: TGTGCCAGCAGTCTATCAGGACTAGCGGGTGAATACGAGCAGTACTTC
cdr3_aa: CASSLSGLAGEYEQYF
clone_size: many
j_call: TRBJ2-7
d_call: TRBD2
v_call: TRBV28
cdr3_length: 16

cdr3_nt: TGTGCCAGCAGCGAGGACTACAATGAGCAGTTCTTC
cdr3_aa: CASSEDYNEQFF
clone_size: many
j_call: TRBJ2-1
d_call: NA
v_call: TRBV7-9
cdr3_length: 12

cdr3_nt: TGCGCCAGCAGCTACCCACCTCTCGGGACCTCTTCCTCCTACAATGTGCAGTTCTTC
cdr3_aa: CASSYPPLGTSSSYNVQFF
clone_size: NA
j_call: TRBJ2-1
d_call: NA
v_call: TRBV5-1
cdr3_length: 19

cdr3_nt: TGTGCCAGCAGTTTAAGGGGGGCGTACCAAGAGACCCAGTACTTC
cdr3_aa: CASSLRGAYQETQYF
clone_size: few
j_call: TRBJ2-5
d_call: NA
v_call: TRBV27
cdr3_length: 15

cdr3_nt: TGCGCCAGCAGCCAAGAATCTGGGACAGAAGAGACCCAGTACTTC
cdr3_aa: CASSQESGTEETQYF
clone_size: NA
j_call: TRBJ2-5
d_call: TRBD1
v_call: TRBV4-3
cdr3_length: 15

cdr3_nt: TGTGCCAGCAGCGCATTTCACCAGGGGCAAGAGACCCAGTACTTC
cdr3_aa: CASSAFHQGQETQYF
clone_size: many
j_call: TRBJ2-5
d_call: NA
v_call: TRBV7-9
cdr3_length: 15

cdr3_nt: TGTGCCAGCAGCTTAGCCGGGGCCCCCTACGAGCAGTACTTC
cdr3_aa: CASSLAGAPYEQYF
clone_size: NA
j_call: TRBJ2-7
d_call: NA
v_call: TRBV7-2
cdr3_length: 14

cdr3_nt: TGTGCCAGCAGCTCCGGGGGGAGCTCCTACAATGAGCAGTTCTTC
cdr3_aa: CASSSGGSSYNEQFF
clone_size: few
j_call: TRBJ2-1
d_call: TRBD2
v_call: TRBV7-2
cdr3_length: 15

cdr3_nt: TGCGCCAGCAGGAAGGGCAGGGACAACACTGAAGCTTTCTTT
cdr3_aa: CASRKGRDNTEAFF
clone_size: few
j_call: TRBJ1-1
d_call: NA
v_call: TRBV4-3
cdr3_length: 14

cdr3_nt: TGCGCCAGCAGCCAAGAACCTAGCGGGATGTGGGATGAGCAGTTCTTC
cdr3_aa: CASSQEPSGMWDEQFF
clone_size: few
j_call: TRBJ2-1
d_call: TRBD2
v_call: TRBV4-3
cdr3_length: 16

cdr3_nt: TGTGCCAGCAGTGACGGACACCTGAACACTGAAGCTTTCTTT
cdr3_aa: CASSDGHLNTEAFF
clone_size: many
j_call: TRBJ1-1
d_call: NA
v_call: TRBV2
cdr3_length: 14